A single sample is the source of the 8 T cell receptor beta chains below, sequenced in a study of blood T cell repertoires in COVID-19. Sequencing used immunoSEQ multiplex PCR; TCRdb keeps in-frame clones, though not all of them. The table shows over 100,000 clones, with 65% to 85% occurring only once. The sample taken for sequencing was PBMCs or T cells enriched from blood (not recorded which). The receptors stem from a woman aged 25 to 39 who had recovered from COVID-19.

This chain connects TRBV7-8 to TRBJ1-2, with no clear D. CDR3 size: 13 residues. Trimming cost V 8 bases and J 6 bases, with 16 bases left between them. Germline V gene data show CDR1 as SGHVS and CDR2 as FQNEAQ. Here the CDR3 DNA reads TGTGCCAGCGGGCCAGGAGGTTCCGATGGCTACACCTTC. As protein: CASGPGGSDGYTF. Together with reference TRBV7-8 and TRBJ1-2, the CDR3 gives the full variable domain: GAGVSQSPRYKVAKRGQDVALRCDPISGHVSLFWYQQALGQGPEFLTYFQNEAQLDKSGLPSDRFFAERPEGSVSTLKIQRTQQEDSAVYLCASGPGGSDGYTFGSGTRLTVV.

V gene TRBV2 combines with J gene TRBJ2-7; D is undetermined. Looked up from germline, CDR1 is SNHLY and CDR2 is FYNNEI. V was pared by 2 bases and J by 5 bases, with 7 bases between. This CDR3 is 12 amino acids long. In nucleotides, the CDR3 is TGTGCCAGCAGTGAACCCCAGGACGAGCAGTACTTC. Translation: CASSEPQDEQYF. The variable domain in full, with the rest retrieved from reference TRBV2 and TRBJ2-7, is EPEVTQTPSHQVTQMGQEVILRCVPISNHLYFYWYRQILGQKVEFLVSFYNNEISEKSEIFDDQFSVERPDGSNFTLKIRSTKLEDSAMYFCASSEPQDEQYFGPGTRLTVT.

The chain carries TRBV7-9 and TRBJ1-2, with D perhaps matching TRBD1 (6 bases). The germline V and J ends were trimmed by 5 bases and 5 bases, with 18 bases remaining between them. Germline V gene sequence: CDR1 SEHNR, CDR2 FQNEAQ (reference sequence). The CDR3 is 15 residues long. This chain's CDR3 is CASSPTRGTVYGYTF. CDR3 coding DNA: TGTGCCAGCAGCCCTACCAGGGGCACGGTGTATGGCTACACCTTC.

The rearrangement links TRBV5-1 to TRBJ1-2, with 8 bases aligning to TRBD1. Germline V gene data show CDR1 as SGHRS and CDR2 as YFSETQ. The CDR3 covers 14 residues. Trimming cost V 1 base and J 6 bases; bases outside gene matches: 5. The DNA for the CDR3 is TGCGCCAGCAGCTTGCCCCGGACAGGGCATGGCTACACCTTC. This codes for CASSLPRTGHGYTF.

The rearrangement links TRBV5-8 to TRBJ1-5, with D possibly matching TRBD1 (5 bases). The CDR3 spans 15 residues. Looked up from germline, CDR1 is SGHTS and CDR2 is YDEGEE. V was cut by 0 bases and J by 7 bases, with 14 bases left in between. The CDR3 bases are TGTGCCAGCAGCTTGGTGGGGGGGATAGTACAGCCCCAGCATTTT. It specifies CASSLVGGIVQPQHF. The whole variable domain, remainder taken from reference TRBV5-8 and TRBJ1-5, is EAGVTQSPTHLIKTRGQQATLRCSPISGHTSVYWYQQALGLGLQFLLWYDEGEERNRGNFPPRFSGRQFPNYSSELNVNALELEDSALYLCASSLVGGIVQPQHFGDGTRLSIL.

J is TRBJ1-1 and V is TRBV13; 8 bases line up with TRBD1. V shed 0 bases and J 6 bases; nucleotides not matched to a gene: 12. This CDR3 contains 17 residues. Germline CDR1 reads PRHDT; CDR2 reads FYEKMQ (reference sequence). CDR3 sequence (DNA): TGTGCCAGCAGCTTAGGGTATAGGACAGGGTATACCGCTGAAGCTTTCTTT. Its translation is CASSLGYRTGYTAEAFF.

The chain links TRBV5-4 to TRBJ2-2, with D hard to call. Trimming removed 4 bases at V and 1 base at J, with 11 bases between. The CDR3 extends over 15 amino acids. The germline gives CDR1 SGHNT, CDR2 YYREEE (reference sequence). The DNA for the CDR3 is TGTGCCAGCAGCCCTATCGGCGGGAACACCGGGGAGCTGTTTTTT. Translated: CASSPIGGNTGELFF.

J is TRBJ2-5 and V is TRBV5-1; 9 bases line up with TRBD2. CDR1 SGHRS and CDR2 YFSETQ come from the germline V gene. V shed 7 bases and J 0 bases; nucleotides not matched to a gene: 7. The CDR3 totals 15 residues. This chain's CDR3 is CASERAGGYQETQYF. The CDR3, as DNA: TGCGCCAGCGAAAGGGCGGGGGGGTACCAAGAGACCCAGTACTTC.